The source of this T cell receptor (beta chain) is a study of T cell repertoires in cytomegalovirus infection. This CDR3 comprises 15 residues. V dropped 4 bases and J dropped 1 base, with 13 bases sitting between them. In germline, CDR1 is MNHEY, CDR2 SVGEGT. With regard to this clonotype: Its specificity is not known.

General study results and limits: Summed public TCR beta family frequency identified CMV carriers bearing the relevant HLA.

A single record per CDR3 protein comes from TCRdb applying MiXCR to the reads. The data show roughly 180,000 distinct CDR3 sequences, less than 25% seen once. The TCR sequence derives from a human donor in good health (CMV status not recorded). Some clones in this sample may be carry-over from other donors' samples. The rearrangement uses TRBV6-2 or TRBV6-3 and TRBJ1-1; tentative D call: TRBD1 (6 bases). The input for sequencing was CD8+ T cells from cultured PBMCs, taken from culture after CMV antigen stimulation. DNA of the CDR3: TGTGCCAGCAGTTCCCCGGGACACAGGAACACTGAAGCTTTCTTT. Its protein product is CASSSPGHRNTEAFF.